This TCR beta chain was documented in a study of T cells after posttransplantation cyclophosphamide. Broader study findings: After PTCy, TRB diversity resembled that of CNI/methotrexate controls. Later blood repertoires were often dominated by clones from the donor CD8+ memory compartment.

Sequenced by immunoSEQ multiplex PCR; TCRdb stores in-frame clones only, minus some. Of about 30,000 clones in the sample, roughly 91% were seen once. Note on this clone: Its antigen is undetermined.

Cells defined as naive were viable CD3+CD4+ or CD3+CD8+ and CCR7+CD45RA+CD45RO-CD95-CD27+CD28+. The related graft donor's blood sample was taken on the day of bone marrow donation. CDR3 length: 15 residues. Germline V CDR1 and CDR2: KGHSH, LQKENI. V was cut by 0 bases and J by 4 bases, with 12 bases left in between. Sequencing used naive CD4+ T cells sorted from blood. This chain links TRBV18 with TRBJ1-1; tentatively, D is TRBD1 (6 bases). The clonotype was recovered from a man aged 30-40 years in good health and a related stem cell transplant donor. The CDR3 DNA follows: TGTGCCAGCTCACCACCGGGTCTCAGGGGCACTGAAGCTTTCTTT. Its protein product is CASSPPGLRGTEAFF.